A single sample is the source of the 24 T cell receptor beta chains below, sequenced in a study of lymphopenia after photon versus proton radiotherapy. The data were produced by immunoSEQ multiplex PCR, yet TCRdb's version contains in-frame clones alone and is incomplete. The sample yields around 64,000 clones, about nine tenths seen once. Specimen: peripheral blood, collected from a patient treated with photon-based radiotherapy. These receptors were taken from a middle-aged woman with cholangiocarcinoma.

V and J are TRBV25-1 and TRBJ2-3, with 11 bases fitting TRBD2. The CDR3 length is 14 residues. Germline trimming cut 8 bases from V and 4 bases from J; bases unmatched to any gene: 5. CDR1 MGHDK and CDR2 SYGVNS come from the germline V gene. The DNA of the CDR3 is TGTGCCAGCTCTCGACTAGCGGGGCCAGATACGCAGTATTTT. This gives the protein CASSRLAGPDTQYF.

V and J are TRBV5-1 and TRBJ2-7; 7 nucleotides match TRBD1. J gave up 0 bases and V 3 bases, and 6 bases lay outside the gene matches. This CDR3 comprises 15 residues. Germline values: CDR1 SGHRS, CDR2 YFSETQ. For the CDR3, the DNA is TGCGCCAGCAGCTCCGAATGGACAGGCTCCTACGAGCAGTACTTC. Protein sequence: CASSSEWTGSYEQYF.

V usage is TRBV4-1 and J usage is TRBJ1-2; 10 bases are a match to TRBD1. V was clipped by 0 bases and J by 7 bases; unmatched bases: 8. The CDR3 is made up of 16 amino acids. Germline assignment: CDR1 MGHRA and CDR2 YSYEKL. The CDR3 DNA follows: TGCGCCAGCAGCCAAGAAGAAGCGGGACAGGGGAGTGGCTACACCTTC. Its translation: CASSQEEAGQGSGYTF.

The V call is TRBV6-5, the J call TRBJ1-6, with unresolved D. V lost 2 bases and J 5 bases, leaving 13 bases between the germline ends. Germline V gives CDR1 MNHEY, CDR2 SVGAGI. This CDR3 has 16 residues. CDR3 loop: CASSYGRTRDNSPLHF. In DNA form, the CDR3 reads TGTGCCAGCAGTTACGGGAGGACGCGGGATAATTCACCCCTCCACTTT.

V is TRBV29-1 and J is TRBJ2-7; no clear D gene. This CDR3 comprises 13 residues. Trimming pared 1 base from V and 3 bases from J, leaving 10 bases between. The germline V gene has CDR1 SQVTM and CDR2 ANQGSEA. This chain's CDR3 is CSVEAPGNYEQYF. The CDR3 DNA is TGCAGCGTTGAAGCCCCCGGCAACTACGAGCAGTACTTC.

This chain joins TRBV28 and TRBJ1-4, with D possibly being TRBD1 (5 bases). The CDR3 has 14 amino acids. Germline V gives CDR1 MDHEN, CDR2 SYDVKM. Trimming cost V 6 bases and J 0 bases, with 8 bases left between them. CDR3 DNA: TGTGCCAGCAGCCAGGGATCAACTAATGAAAAACTGTTTTTT. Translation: CASSQGSTNEKLFF.

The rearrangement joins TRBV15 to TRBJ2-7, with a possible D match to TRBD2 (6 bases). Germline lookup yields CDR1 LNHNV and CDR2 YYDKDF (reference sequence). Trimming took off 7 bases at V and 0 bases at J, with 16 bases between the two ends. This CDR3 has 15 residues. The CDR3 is CATTPEGRRSYEQYF. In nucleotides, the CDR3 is TGTGCCACCACTCCGGAGGGACGTCGCTCCTACGAGCAGTACTTC.

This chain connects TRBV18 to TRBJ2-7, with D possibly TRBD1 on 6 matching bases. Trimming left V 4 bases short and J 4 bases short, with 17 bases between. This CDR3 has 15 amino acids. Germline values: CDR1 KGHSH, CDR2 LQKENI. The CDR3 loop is CASSLSRGQMYEQYF. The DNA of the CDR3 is TGTGCCAGCTCACTCTCGCGTGGACAGATGTACGAGCAGTACTTC.

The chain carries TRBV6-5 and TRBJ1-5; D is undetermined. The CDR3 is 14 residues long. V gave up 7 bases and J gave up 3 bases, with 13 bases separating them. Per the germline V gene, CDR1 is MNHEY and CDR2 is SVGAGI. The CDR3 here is CASNRGGINQPQHF. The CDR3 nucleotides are TGTGCCAGCAACCGTGGAGGGATCAATCAGCCCCAGCATTTT.

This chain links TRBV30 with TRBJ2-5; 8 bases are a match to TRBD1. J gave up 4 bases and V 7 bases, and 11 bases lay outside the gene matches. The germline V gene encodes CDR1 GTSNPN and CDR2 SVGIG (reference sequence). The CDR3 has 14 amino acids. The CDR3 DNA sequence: TGTGCCTCCGAGACGACAGGGGCCGTAGAGACCCAGTACTTC. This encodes CASETTGAVETQYF.

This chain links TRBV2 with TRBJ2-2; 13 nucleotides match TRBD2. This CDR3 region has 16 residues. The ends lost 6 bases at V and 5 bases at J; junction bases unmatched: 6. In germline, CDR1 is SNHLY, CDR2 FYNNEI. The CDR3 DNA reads TGTGCCAGCAGGAAGACTAGCGGGGGGTTAACCGGGGAGCTGTTTTTT. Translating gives CASRKTSGGLTGELFF. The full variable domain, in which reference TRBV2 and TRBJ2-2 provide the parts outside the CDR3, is EPEVTQTPSHQVTQMGQEVILRCVPISNHLYFYWYRQILGQKVEFLVSFYNNEISEKSEIFDDQFSVERPDGSNFTLKIRSTKLEDSAMYFCASRKTSGGLTGELFFGEGSRLTVL.

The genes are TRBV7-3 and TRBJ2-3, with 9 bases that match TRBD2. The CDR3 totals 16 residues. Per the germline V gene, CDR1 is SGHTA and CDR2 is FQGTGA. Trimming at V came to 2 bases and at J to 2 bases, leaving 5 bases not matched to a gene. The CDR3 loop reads CASSLGLARATDTQYF. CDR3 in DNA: TGTGCCAGCAGCTTAGGACTAGCGCGAGCCACAGATACGCAGTATTTT.

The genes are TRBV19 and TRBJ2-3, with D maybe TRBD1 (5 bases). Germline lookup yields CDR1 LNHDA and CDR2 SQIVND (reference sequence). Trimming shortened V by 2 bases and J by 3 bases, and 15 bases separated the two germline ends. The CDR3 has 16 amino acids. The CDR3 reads CASSIQGWGLTDTQYF. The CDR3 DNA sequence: TGTGCCAGTAGTATACAGGGATGGGGCCTTACAGATACGCAGTATTTT.

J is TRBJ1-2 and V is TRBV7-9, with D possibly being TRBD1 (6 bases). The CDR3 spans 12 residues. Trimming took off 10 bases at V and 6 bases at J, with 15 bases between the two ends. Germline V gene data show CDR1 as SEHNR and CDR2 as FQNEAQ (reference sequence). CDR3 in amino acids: CAIVGGQNGYTF. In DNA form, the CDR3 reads TGTGCCATTGTAGGGGGGCAGAATGGCTACACCTTC.

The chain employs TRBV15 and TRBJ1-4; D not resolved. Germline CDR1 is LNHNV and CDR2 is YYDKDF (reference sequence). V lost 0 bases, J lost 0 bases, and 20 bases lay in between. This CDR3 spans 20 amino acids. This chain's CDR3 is CATSRELEVEEGATNEKLFF. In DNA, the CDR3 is TGTGCCACCAGCAGAGAATTAGAGGTGGAGGAGGGAGCAACTAATGAAAAACTGTTTTTT. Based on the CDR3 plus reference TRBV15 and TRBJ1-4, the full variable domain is DAMVIQNPRYQVTQFGKPVTLSCSQTLNHNVMYWYQQKSSQAPKLLFHYYDKDFNNEADTPDNFQSRRPNTSFCFLDIRSPGLGDTAMYLCATSRELEVEEGATNEKLFFGSGTQLSVL.

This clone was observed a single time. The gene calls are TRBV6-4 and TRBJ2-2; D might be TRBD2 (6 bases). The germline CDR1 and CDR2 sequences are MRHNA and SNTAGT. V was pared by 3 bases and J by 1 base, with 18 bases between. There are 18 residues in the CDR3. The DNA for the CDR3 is TGTGCCAGCAGTGAGGGGGTCCCGGGGGAGAAGAACACCGGGGAGCTGTTTTTT. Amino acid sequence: CASSEGVPGEKNTGELFF.

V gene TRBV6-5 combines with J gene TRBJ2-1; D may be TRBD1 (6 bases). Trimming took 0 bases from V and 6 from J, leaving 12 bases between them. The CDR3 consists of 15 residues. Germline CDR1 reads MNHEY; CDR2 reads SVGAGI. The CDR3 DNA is TGTGCCAGCAGTTACTCGGGGGCCGAGGGCAATGAGCAGTTCTTC. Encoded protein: CASSYSGAEGNEQFF.

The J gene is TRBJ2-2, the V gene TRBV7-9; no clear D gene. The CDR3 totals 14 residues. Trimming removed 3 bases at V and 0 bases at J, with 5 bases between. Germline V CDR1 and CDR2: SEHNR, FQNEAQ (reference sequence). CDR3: CASSFDTNTGELFF. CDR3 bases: TGTGCCAGCAGCTTCGATACGAACACCGGGGAGCTGTTTTTT.

CDR3 sequence: CASSPAGGRGSPLHF. In DNA form, the CDR3 reads TGTGCCAGCAGCCCCGCAGGGGGGAGGGGGTCACCCCTCCACTTT. This chain links TRBV6-5 with TRBJ1-6, with TRBD1 identical over 7 bases. Germline V gene lookup returns CDR1 MNHEY and CDR2 SVGAGI. There are 15 residues in the CDR3. With V trimmed by 6 bases and J by 10 bases, 12 bases remained unmatched.

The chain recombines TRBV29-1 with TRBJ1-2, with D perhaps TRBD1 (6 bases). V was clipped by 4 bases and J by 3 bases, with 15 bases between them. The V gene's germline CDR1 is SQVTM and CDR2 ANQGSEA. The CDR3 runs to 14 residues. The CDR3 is CSVGVRDNYYGYTF. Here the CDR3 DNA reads TGCAGCGTTGGAGTCCGGGACAATTACTATGGCTACACCTTC.

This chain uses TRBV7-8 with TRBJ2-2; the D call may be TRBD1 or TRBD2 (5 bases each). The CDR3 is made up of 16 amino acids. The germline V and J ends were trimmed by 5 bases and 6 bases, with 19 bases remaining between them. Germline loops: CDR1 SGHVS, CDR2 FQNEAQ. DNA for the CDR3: TGTGCCAGCAGCACAATAACAGGCCCGAGGGCCGGGGAGCTGTTTTTT. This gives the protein CASSTITGPRAGELFF.

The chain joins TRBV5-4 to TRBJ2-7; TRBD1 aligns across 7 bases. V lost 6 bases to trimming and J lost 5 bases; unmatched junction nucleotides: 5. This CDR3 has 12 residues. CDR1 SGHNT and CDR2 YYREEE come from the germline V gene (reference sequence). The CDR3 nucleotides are TGTGCCAGCATCGACAGGGCGAACGAGCAGTACTTC. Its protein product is CASIDRANEQYF.

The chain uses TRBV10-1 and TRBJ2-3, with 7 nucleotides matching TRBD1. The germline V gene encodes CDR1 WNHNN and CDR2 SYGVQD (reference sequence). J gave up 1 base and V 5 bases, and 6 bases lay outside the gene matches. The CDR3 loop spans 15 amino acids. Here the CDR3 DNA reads TGCGCCAGCAGTCTTACCGGGACAGGCACAGATACGCAGTATTTT. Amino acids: CASSLTGTGTDTQYF.

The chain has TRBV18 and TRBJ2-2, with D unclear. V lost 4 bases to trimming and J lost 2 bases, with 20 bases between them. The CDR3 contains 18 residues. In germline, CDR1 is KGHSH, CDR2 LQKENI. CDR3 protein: CASSRRTLDRANTGELFF. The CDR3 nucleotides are TGTGCCAGCTCACGGCGAACCCTGGATCGCGCAAACACCGGGGAGCTGTTTTTT. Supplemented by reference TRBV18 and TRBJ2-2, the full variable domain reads NAGVMQNPRHLVRRRGQEARLRCSPMKGHSHVYWYRQLPEEGLKFMVYLQKENIIDESGMPKERFSAEFPKEGPSILRIQQVVRGDSAAYFCASSRRTLDRANTGELFFGEGSRLTVL.